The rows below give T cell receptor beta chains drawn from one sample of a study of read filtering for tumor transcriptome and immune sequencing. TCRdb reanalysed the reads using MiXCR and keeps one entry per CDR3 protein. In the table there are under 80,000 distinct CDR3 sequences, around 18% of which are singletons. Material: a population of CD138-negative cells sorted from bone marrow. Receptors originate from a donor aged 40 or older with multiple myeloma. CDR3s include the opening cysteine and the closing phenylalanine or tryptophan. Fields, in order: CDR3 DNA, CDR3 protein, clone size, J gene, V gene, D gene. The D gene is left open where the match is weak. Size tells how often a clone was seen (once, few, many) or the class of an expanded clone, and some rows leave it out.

cdr3_nt: TGTGCCAGCAGTAAACAGGGAATGAACACTGAAGCTTTCTTT
cdr3_aa: CASSKQGMNTEAFF
clone_size: many
j_call: TRBJ1-1
v_call: TRBV6-5
d_call: NA

cdr3_nt: TGTGCCAGCCTGGAAGCGGGGCGCGACACTGAAGCTTTCTTT
cdr3_aa: CASLEAGRDTEAFF
clone_size: many
j_call: TRBJ1-1
v_call: TRBV28
d_call: NA

cdr3_nt: TGTGCCAGCAGTCTGAAGGGCCCGGGGGCCCAGTACTTC
cdr3_aa: CASSLKGPGAQYF
clone_size: many
j_call: TRBJ2-5
v_call: TRBV27
d_call: NA

cdr3_nt: TGCAGTGCTAGAATACAAGAACAGGGCGTACTTAGCAATCAGCCCCAGCATTTT
cdr3_aa: CSARIQEQGVLSNQPQHF
clone_size: many
j_call: TRBJ1-5
v_call: TRBV20-1
d_call: NA

cdr3_nt: TGTGCCAGCCGTGGTCCTAGCACAGATACGCAGTATTTT
cdr3_aa: CASRGPSTDTQYF
clone_size: many
j_call: TRBJ2-3
v_call: TRBV5-5
d_call: NA

cdr3_nt: TGTGCCAGCCGCGGGGAGGGGAACACCGGGGAGCTGTTTTTT
cdr3_aa: CASRGEGNTGELFF
clone_size: many
j_call: TRBJ2-2
v_call: TRBV3-1
d_call: TRBD2

cdr3_nt: TGTGCCACCAGCTTTCAGACTAGCGGGAGGGCAAGTACGCAGTATTTT
cdr3_aa: CATSFQTSGRASTQYF
clone_size: many
j_call: TRBJ2-3
v_call: TRBV15
d_call: TRBD2

cdr3_nt: TGTGCCAGCAGTTTCTCGCCAGGGTGGTACTCTGGGGCCAACGTCCTGACTTTC
cdr3_aa: CASSFSPGWYSGANVLTF
clone_size: many
j_call: TRBJ2-6
v_call: TRBV27
d_call: NA

cdr3_nt: TGTGCCAGCAGCTTGATTTCGGGAGGGCACAATGAGCAGTTCTTC
cdr3_aa: CASSLISGGHNEQFF
clone_size: many
j_call: TRBJ2-1
v_call: TRBV5-6
d_call: TRBD2

cdr3_nt: TGTGCCAGCAGTACCCCGGGCACAGATACGCAGTATTTT
cdr3_aa: CASSTPGTDTQYF
clone_size: many
j_call: TRBJ2-3
v_call: TRBV28
d_call: NA

cdr3_nt: TGTGCCAGCAGTTTACCAGGGCGAAGCTCCTACGAGCAGTACTTC
cdr3_aa: CASSLPGRSSYEQYF
clone_size: many
j_call: TRBJ2-7
v_call: TRBV28
d_call: NA

cdr3_nt: TGTGCCACGAAAGCGGGGAAGAACACCGGGGAGCTGTTTTTT
cdr3_aa: CATKAGKNTGELFF
clone_size: many
j_call: TRBJ2-2
v_call: TRBV19
d_call: TRBD2

cdr3_nt: TGCAGTGCTAGAGATCTAATGTTAGGACCTCACGAGCAGTACTTC
cdr3_aa: CSARDLMLGPHEQYF
clone_size: many
j_call: TRBJ2-7
v_call: TRBV20-1
d_call: NA

cdr3_nt: TGCAGTGCTAGAAATCCTCTCGCGGGAGCGGGAGAGACCCAGTACTTC
cdr3_aa: CSARNPLAGAGETQYF
clone_size: many
j_call: TRBJ2-5
v_call: TRBV20-1
d_call: TRBD2

cdr3_nt: TGTGCCAGCAGCACTAGGGGAGTGGCTAATGAAAAACTGTTTTTT
cdr3_aa: CASSTRGVANEKLFF
clone_size: many
j_call: TRBJ1-4
v_call: TRBV7-2
d_call: NA

cdr3_nt: TGCAGTGCTAACGGACACCGAAATAGCAATCAGCCCCAGCATTTT
cdr3_aa: CSANGHRNSNQPQHF
clone_size: many
j_call: TRBJ1-5
v_call: TRBV20-1
d_call: NA

cdr3_nt: TGCGCCAGCAGCTTGCTGCGAAGCCCAAACTCGCGGGGCTCCTACAATGAGCAGTTCTTC
cdr3_aa: CASSLLRSPNSRGSYNEQFF
clone_size: NA
j_call: TRBJ2-1
v_call: TRBV5-1
d_call: NA

cdr3_nt: TGTGCCAGCAGCCTGGGAGCCTCTGGAAACACCATATATTTT
cdr3_aa: CASSLGASGNTIYF
clone_size: few
j_call: TRBJ1-3
v_call: TRBV6-6
d_call: NA

cdr3_nt: TGTGCCAGCAGCTTATATGATGGTGCCGAGACCCAGTACTTC
cdr3_aa: CASSLYDGAETQYF
clone_size: NA
j_call: TRBJ2-5
v_call: TRBV11-2
d_call: NA

cdr3_nt: TGTGCCAGCAGCCAAGTCGGTGACGAGCAGTACTTC
cdr3_aa: CASSQVGDEQYF
clone_size: many
j_call: TRBJ2-7
v_call: TRBV3-1
d_call: NA

cdr3_nt: TGTGCCAGCAAGGGACCGGCGAACACTGAAGCTTTCTTT
cdr3_aa: CASKGPANTEAFF
clone_size: few
j_call: TRBJ1-1
v_call: TRBV6-2/TRBV6-3
d_call: NA

cdr3_nt: TGCGCCAGCAGCTTACAGGGTTGGGAGACCCAGTACTTC
cdr3_aa: CASSLQGWETQYF
clone_size: NA
j_call: TRBJ2-5
v_call: TRBV5-1
d_call: NA

cdr3_nt: TGTGCCAGTAGTCCCGGGGACAAGAACACTGAAGCTTTCTTT
cdr3_aa: CASSPGDKNTEAFF
clone_size: many
j_call: TRBJ1-1
v_call: TRBV19
d_call: NA

cdr3_nt: TGCGCCAGCAGCGAGTCCGGGACAACTTACAATGAGCAGTTCTTC
cdr3_aa: CASSESGTTYNEQFF
clone_size: many
j_call: TRBJ2-1
v_call: TRBV5-1
d_call: NA

cdr3_nt: TGTGCCAGCAGTCCCCGACTAGCGGGAGGGGATGAGCAGTTCTTC
cdr3_aa: CASSPRLAGGDEQFF
clone_size: NA
j_call: TRBJ2-1
v_call: TRBV27
d_call: TRBD2

cdr3_nt: TGTGCCAGCAGCTCGGGACAGGGGATAGATACGCAGTATTTT
cdr3_aa: CASSSGQGIDTQYF
clone_size: many
j_call: TRBJ2-3
v_call: TRBV7-3
d_call: TRBD1

cdr3_nt: TGTGCCAGTAGTCCGAACAGGGAGGCCTCCAATCAGCCCCAGCATTTT
cdr3_aa: CASSPNREASNQPQHF
clone_size: few
j_call: TRBJ1-5
v_call: TRBV19
d_call: NA

cdr3_nt: TGTGCCACCAGTGACCTGGGACAGATAGAGACCCAGTACTTC
cdr3_aa: CATSDLGQIETQYF
clone_size: many
j_call: TRBJ2-5
v_call: TRBV24-1
d_call: TRBD1

cdr3_nt: TGTGCCAGCAGTATTAGCAGCCAAGAGACCCAGTACTTC
cdr3_aa: CASSISSQETQYF
clone_size: many
j_call: TRBJ2-5
v_call: TRBV12-3/TRBV12-4
d_call: NA

cdr3_nt: TGTGCCAGCAGTACACAGGGGTTTGAGACCCAGTACTTC
cdr3_aa: CASSTQGFETQYF
clone_size: many
j_call: TRBJ2-5
v_call: TRBV2
d_call: TRBD1

cdr3_nt: TGTGCCAGCTCAAGACAGGGGCCTTACAATGAGCAGTTCTTC
cdr3_aa: CASSRQGPYNEQFF
clone_size: many
j_call: TRBJ2-1
v_call: TRBV18
d_call: TRBD1

cdr3_nt: TGTGCCAGCAGCCTAGCGGGGGGTCACGAGCAGTACTTC
cdr3_aa: CASSLAGGHEQYF
clone_size: many
j_call: TRBJ2-7
v_call: TRBV25-1
d_call: TRBD2

cdr3_nt: TGTGCCAGCAGCTCCGGACGGAAGAACAATGGGCAGTTCTTC
cdr3_aa: CASSSGRKNNGQFF
clone_size: NA
j_call: TRBJ2-1
v_call: TRBV7-9
d_call: NA

cdr3_nt: TGCAGTGCGGAGAGTAGCGGGCCCACAGATACGCAGTATTTT
cdr3_aa: CSAESSGPTDTQYF
clone_size: many
j_call: TRBJ2-3
v_call: TRBV20-1
d_call: TRBD2

cdr3_nt: TGTGCCAGCAGCTTAGGACTAGCGAACACCGGGGAGCTGTTTTTT
cdr3_aa: CASSLGLANTGELFF
clone_size: many
j_call: TRBJ2-2
v_call: TRBV11-2
d_call: NA

cdr3_nt: TGCAGCGCGGACAGGGGAACCGACGAGCAGTACTTC
cdr3_aa: CSADRGTDEQYF
clone_size: many
j_call: TRBJ2-7
v_call: TRBV29-1
d_call: TRBD1